The subject of this entry is one T cell receptor (beta chain). What it recognizes is unknown. The record originates from a study of T cell responses to AZD1222 COVID-19 vaccine. Notes on the study in general: Unmutated variant regions are reportedly targeted by nearly half of spike-specific TCRs. Repertoire sampling occurred only after the peak T cell response.

The repertoire was sequenced with immunoSEQ multiplex PCR; TCRdb's copy has only in-frame clones and lacks some. The repertoire holds about 140,000 clones, 80% to 95% seen once, with approximately 3.8% in the top ten. Investigators merged groups given second doses at roughly 4 or roughly 12 weeks. The CDR3 runs to 14 residues. V was pared by 1 base and J by 1 base, with 0 bases of the junction left unmatched. Per the germline V gene, CDR1 is LGHDT and CDR2 is YNNKEL (reference sequence). Sequenced material: peripheral blood, taken 28 days after the second AZD1222 dose. The TCR was taken from an adult who received the AZD1222 COVID-19 vaccine. This chain joins TRBV3-1 (or the pseudogene TRBV3-2) and TRBJ1-1; 7 bases fit TRBD1. The CDR3 bases are TGTGCCAGCAGCCAAGGGGACAGGAACACTGAAGCTTTCTTT. It yields the protein CASSQGDRNTEAFF.